This entry concerns a single TCR beta chain. Its antigen is not identified. ViraFEST expansion of antigen-specific CD4+ T cells with viral peptide pools preceded sequencing. CD4+ T cells were isolated after less than 12 days of culture. Nucleocapsid antibodies were negative in the vaccine recipients, who had never had SARS-CoV-2 infection. About 2 million PBMC were seeded per well and grown in the presence of around 10 IU/ml IL-2 and about 10 ug/ml peptides. Sequencing used immunoSEQ multiplex PCR; TCRdb keeps in-frame clones, though not all of them. The table includes roughly 65,000 clones, around 77% detected once. Germline lookup yields CDR1 MGHDK and CDR2 SYGVNS. This CDR3 spans 16 amino acids. V was shortened by 5 bases and J by 2 bases, with 16 bases between the two germline ends. This entry comes from a study of vaccination effects on CD4 cells after COVID-19.

The V call is TRBV25-1, the J call TRBJ2-1, with a weak D call TRBD2 (7 bases). The sequence was obtained from a human donor who received a COVID-19 vaccine. Sample: CD4+ T cells from PBMCs cultured with HCoV-NL63 spike peptides, taken before COVID-19 vaccination. The CDR3 is CASSRGGWRTYNEQFF. As DNA, the CDR3 is TGTGCCAGCAGTAGGGGGGGGTGGCGGACCTACAATGAGCAGTTCTTC.